A selection of T cell receptor beta chains follows, all from one sample in a study of shared T cell receptors in the human thymus. Clones were sequenced by immunoSEQ multiplex PCR, and TCRdb holds only the in-frame ones, with some missing. The data contain 720,000 or so clones, approximately 83% of them seen just once; the ten biggest clones take up under 0.012%. These data also featured in a second study, about human thymus T cells.

Material: thymocytes. Receptors originate from a girl less than two years old with a congenital heart defect. Each CDR3 is given with its conserved first and last residue. Each record gives: V gene, clone size, D gene, J gene, CDR3 protein, CDR3 DNA. The D gene is left open where the match is weak. A row's size may be missing; if present it is once, few, many or a size class.

TRBV5-1	NA	TRBD1	TRBJ2-7	CASSFTPPGQGPPGNEQYF	TGCGCCAGCAGCTTTACCCCACCGGGACAGGGCCCCCCTGGGAACGAGCAGTACTTC
TRBV5-1	NA	TRBD1	TRBJ2-1	CASRGNGQGYNEQFF	TGCGCCAGCAGGGGGAACGGACAGGGATACAATGAGCAGTTCTTC
TRBV5-3	NA	NA	TRBJ1-1	CARSRVSNTEAFF	TGTGCCAGAAGCCGGGTCTCTAACACTGAAGCTTTCTTT
TRBV5-1	NA	NA	TRBJ1-6	CASSSKATVSYNSPLHF	TGCGCCAGCAGCTCGAAAGCGACAGTTTCCTATAATTCCCCCCTCCACTTT
TRBV5-5	NA	TRBD1	TRBJ1-2	CASSCAGTGDFNYGYTF	TGTGCCAGCAGCTGTGCCGGGACAGGGGATTTTAACTATGGCTACACCTTC
TRBV27	NA	NA	TRBJ1-1	CASFYRAEGWTEAFF	TGTGCCAGTTTTTACCGGGCGGAGGGATGGACTGAAGCTTTCTTT
TRBV28	NA	TRBD1	TRBJ1-5	CASSFPRDRDNQPQHF	TGTGCCAGCAGTTTTCCACGGGACAGGGACAATCAGCCCCAGCATTTT
TRBV9	NA	TRBD1	TRBJ1-6	CASSVADRETSPLHF	TGTGCCAGCAGCGTAGCGGACAGGGAAACTTCACCCCTCCACTTT
TRBV28	NA	NA	TRBJ2-3	CASSLTPALDREGADTQYF	TGTGCCAGCAGTTTGACTCCTGCCCTGGACAGGGAGGGCGCAGATACGCAGTATTTT
TRBV28	NA	TRBD1	TRBJ1-1	CASSLGEGALGTEAFF	TGTGCCAGCAGTTTAGGAGAGGGGGCGTTGGGAACTGAAGCTTTCTTT
TRBV30	once	NA	TRBJ1-1	CAWSVRGGWGNTEAFF	TGTGCCTGGAGTGTACGGGGGGGATGGGGGAACACTGAAGCTTTCTTT
TRBV27	few	TRBD1	TRBJ2-7	CASSLRTGRVDEQYF	TGTGCCAGCAGTTTAAGGACAGGTAGAGTGGACGAGCAGTACTTC
TRBV5-1	NA	NA	TRBJ2-7	CASRVGGLLVNEQYF	TGCGCCAGCAGAGTGGGGGGGCTGTTGGTCAACGAGCAGTACTTC
TRBV9	NA	NA	TRBJ1-2	CASSSPGGQSYGYTF	TGTGCCAGCAGCTCCCCGGGGGGTCAGAGCTATGGCTACACCTTC
TRBV10-3	NA	NA	TRBJ1-2	CAISSEGGPYWNYGYTF	TGTGCCATCTCCTCGGAGGGAGGGCCCTATTGGAACTATGGCTACACCTTC
TRBV6-6	once	NA	TRBJ2-2	CASSYSEGVYTGELFF	TGTGCCAGCAGTTACTCGGAGGGAGTCTACACCGGGGAGCTGTTTTTT
TRBV7-4	NA	NA	TRBJ1-1	CASSSPDSHENTEAFF	TGTGCCAGCAGCTCACCCGACAGCCACGAGAACACTGAAGCTTTCTTT
TRBV4-3	NA	TRBD2	TRBJ2-3	CASSLQTSPAADTQYF	TGCGCCAGCAGCCTCCAGACTAGCCCGGCAGCAGATACGCAGTATTTT
TRBV25-1	NA	NA	TRBJ2-6	CASSGYSGANVLTF	TGTGCCAGCAGTGGTTATTCTGGGGCCAACGTCCTGACTTTC
TRBV5-1	NA	NA	TRBJ2-5	CASSLTKKLTQYF	TGCGCCAGCAGCTTGACTAAGAAGTTGACCCAGTACTTC
TRBV4-3	NA	TRBD1	TRBJ1-3	CASSQGDRASGNTIYF	TGCGCCAGCAGCCAGGGGGACAGGGCCTCTGGAAACACCATATATTTT
TRBV9	NA	NA	TRBJ1-6	CASSPRGGDYNSPLHF	TGTGCCAGCAGCCCCCGGGGGGGAGATTATAATTCCCCCCTCCACTTT
TRBV11-2	NA	NA	TRBJ2-7	CASSPLADYEQYF	TGTGCCAGCAGCCCCTTAGCGGACTACGAGCAGTACTTC
TRBV9	NA	TRBD2	TRBJ2-1	CASSVVPSGGRNEQFF	TGTGCCAGCAGCGTAGTTCCTAGCGGGGGGAGGAATGAGCAGTTCTTC
TRBV2	NA	NA	TRBJ1-1	CASSEPRRNTEAFF	TGTGCCAGCAGTGAGCCAAGGAGGAACACTGAAGCTTTCTTT
TRBV5-5	NA	NA	TRBJ1-3	CASSPRVHLRVTIYF	TGTGCCAGCAGCCCCCGGGTACACCTCCGAGTTACCATATATTTT
TRBV27	NA	NA	TRBJ1-5	CASSPSSNQPQHF	TGTGCCAGCAGTCCCAGTTCCAATCAGCCCCAGCATTTT
TRBV28	NA	TRBD2	TRBJ2-5	CASSPGTSVETQYF	TGTGCCAGCAGTCCCGGGACTAGCGTAGAGACCCAGTACTTC
TRBV4-1	once	TRBD1	TRBJ1-5	CASSLEGADQPQHF	TGCGCCAGCAGCTTAGAGGGGGCGGATCAGCCCCAGCATTTT
TRBV9	NA	TRBD2	TRBJ2-7	CASSVGPGTTPYEQYF	TGTGCCAGCAGCGTAGGACCGGGGACTACACCCTACGAGCAGTACTTC
TRBV28	NA	TRBD1	TRBJ2-3	CASSLFRQGKDTQYF	TGTGCCAGCAGTTTATTCAGACAGGGGAAAGATACGCAGTATTTT
TRBV7-9	NA	NA	TRBJ2-7	CASLPTTGLSYEQYF	TGTGCCTCCCTACCGACGACAGGTCTAAGCTACGAGCAGTACTTC
TRBV10-2	NA	TRBD2	TRBJ2-7	CASSGAGTSESLYSGQYF	TGCGCCAGCAGCGGGGCTGGGACTAGCGAATCCCTCTATAGTGGGCAGTACTTC
TRBV7-9	NA	NA	TRBJ1-2	CASSWVQGLTPDYGYTF	TGTGCCAGCAGCTGGGTCCAGGGACTAACTCCCGATTATGGCTACACCTTC
TRBV10-1	NA	NA	TRBJ1-4	CASSELGTYSSEKLFF	TGCGCCAGCAGTGAGTTGGGCACTTATTCATCTGAAAAACTGTTTTTT
TRBV7-2	NA	NA	TRBJ1-1	CASSRTQTDGGLTEAFF	TGTGCCAGCAGCCGCACACAGACCGATGGGGGGTTAACTGAAGCTTTCTTT
TRBV6-5	once	NA	TRBJ2-6	CASSYGADRANVLTF	TGTGCCAGCAGTTATGGGGCGGACAGGGCCAACGTCCTGACTTTC
TRBV19	few	TRBD1	TRBJ1-5	CASSIGLNQDRVLNQPQHF	TGTGCCAGTAGTATCGGATTAAATCAGGACAGGGTTTTAAATCAGCCCCAGCATTTT
TRBV19	NA	TRBD1	TRBJ2-3	CASNGQGVGTDTQYF	TGTGCCAGCAACGGGCAGGGGGTCGGCACAGATACGCAGTATTTT
TRBV7-9	once	NA	TRBJ1-1	CASSLGQFTEAFF	TGTGCCAGCAGCTTAGGACAGTTCACTGAAGCTTTCTTT
TRBV10-3	NA	TRBD1	TRBJ2-7	CATKPDRVSSYEQYF	TGTGCCACTAAGCCGGACAGGGTGAGCTCCTACGAGCAGTACTTC
TRBV6-1	NA	NA	TRBJ1-1	CASNPLGNTEAFF	TGTGCCAGCAACCCTCTAGGGAACACTGAAGCTTTCTTT
TRBV30	NA	NA	TRBJ1-6	CAWSSGFYNSPLHF	TGTGCCTGGAGTTCCGGTTTCTATAATTCACCCCTCCACTTT
TRBV6-5	NA	TRBD1	TRBJ1-2	CASSQDRGDGYTF	TGTGCCAGCAGCCAGGACAGGGGTGATGGCTACACCTTC
TRBV7-2	NA	TRBD1	TRBJ1-1	CASSSTHNRGALNTEAFF	TGTGCCAGCAGCTCCACACATAACAGGGGTGCGTTGAACACTGAAGCTTTCTTT
TRBV7-8	NA	TRBD2	TRBJ2-2	CASSPPGGSNTGELFF	TGTGCCAGCAGCCCCCCGGGGGGGTCGAACACCGGGGAGCTGTTTTTT